What follows describes a single T cell receptor beta chain. What it binds is unknown. Profiling relied on immunoSEQ multiplex PCR, and the TCRdb table lists in-frame clones only, not all of them. The data show some 10,000 clones, around 87% seen once. Time point described: approximately 11-day in vitro stimulation with candidate neoantigen peptide 2. Seven ELISpot-reactive neoantigen peptides each drove an approximately ten-day in vitro stimulation. This record belongs to a study of PD-1 blockade in mismatch repair-deficient tumors. Overall study context: Patients had eleven to twelve mismatch repair-deficient cancer types, all previously treated and progressing.

Study-wide results and caveats: About 140 unique blood TCRs came from expansion to three of seven peptides.

The CDR3 is made up of 18 amino acids. The germline V gene encodes CDR1 GTSNPN and CDR2 SVGIG (reference sequence). V lost 0 bases, J lost 7 bases, and 25 bases lay in between. This clonotype was sampled from an adult with mismatch repair-deficient cancer. The sample here was cells cultured in vitro, taken from a patient treated with pembrolizumab. This rearrangement joins TRBV30 to TRBJ2-1; tentatively, D is TRBD2 (7 bases). The CDR3 coding sequence is TGTGCCTGGAGTGTTTGGCCCGGGCGGGGGCAAGTCGGTAATGAGCAGTTCTTC. Amino acids: CAWSVWPGRGQVGNEQFF.